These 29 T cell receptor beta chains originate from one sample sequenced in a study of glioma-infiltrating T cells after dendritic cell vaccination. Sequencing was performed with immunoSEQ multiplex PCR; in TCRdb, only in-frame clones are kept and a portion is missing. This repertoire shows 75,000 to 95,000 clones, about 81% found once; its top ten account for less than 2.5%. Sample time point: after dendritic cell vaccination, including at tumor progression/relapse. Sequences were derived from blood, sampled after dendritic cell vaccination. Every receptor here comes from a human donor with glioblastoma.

The CDR3 region is CAWARGMNTEAFF. The CDR3, as DNA: TGTGCCTGGGCCAGGGGTATGAACACTGAAGCTTTCTTT. The rearrangement joins TRBV30 to TRBJ1-1; D is possibly TRBD1 (6 bases). There are 13 residues in the CDR3. Germline-derived CDR1 and CDR2 are GTSNPN and SVGIG (reference sequence). With 5 bases removed from V and 0 bases from J, the gap between germline ends came to 10 bases.

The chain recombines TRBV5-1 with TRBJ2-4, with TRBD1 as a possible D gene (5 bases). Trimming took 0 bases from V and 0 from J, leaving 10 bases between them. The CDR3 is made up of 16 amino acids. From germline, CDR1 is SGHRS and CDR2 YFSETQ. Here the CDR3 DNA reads TGCGCCAGCAGCTTGGATAGGGGATTAGCCAAAAACATTCAGTACTTC. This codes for CASSLDRGLAKNIQYF. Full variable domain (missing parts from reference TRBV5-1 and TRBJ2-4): KAGVTQTPRYLIKTRGQQVTLSCSPISGHRSVSWYQQTPGQGLQFLFEYFSETQRNKGNFPGRFSGRQFSNSRSEMNVSTLELGDSALYLCASSLDRGLAKNIQYFGAGTRLSVL.

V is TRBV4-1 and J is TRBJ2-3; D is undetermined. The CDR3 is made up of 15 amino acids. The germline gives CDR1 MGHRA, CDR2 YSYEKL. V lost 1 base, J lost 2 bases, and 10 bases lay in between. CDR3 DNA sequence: TGCGCCAGCAGCCAAGGCGCGAGTATCACAGATACGCAGTATTTT. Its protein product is CASSQGASITDTQYF.

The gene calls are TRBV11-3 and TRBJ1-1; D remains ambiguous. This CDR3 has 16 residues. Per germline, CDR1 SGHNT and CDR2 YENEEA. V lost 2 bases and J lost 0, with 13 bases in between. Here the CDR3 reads CASSLIQATMNTEAFF. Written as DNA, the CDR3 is TGTGCCAGCAGCTTAATCCAGGCTACCATGAACACTGAAGCTTTCTTT.

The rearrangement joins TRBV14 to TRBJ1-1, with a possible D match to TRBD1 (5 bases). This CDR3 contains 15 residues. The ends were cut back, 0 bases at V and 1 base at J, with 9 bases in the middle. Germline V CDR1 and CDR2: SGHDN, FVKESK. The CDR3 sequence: CASSQDGAKNTEAFF. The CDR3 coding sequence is TGTGCCAGCAGCCAAGATGGGGCTAAGAACACTGAAGCTTTCTTT.

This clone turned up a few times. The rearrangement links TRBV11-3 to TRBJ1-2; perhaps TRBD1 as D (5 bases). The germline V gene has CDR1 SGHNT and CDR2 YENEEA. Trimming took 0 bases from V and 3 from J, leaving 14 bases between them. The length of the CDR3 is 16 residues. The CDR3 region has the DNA TGTGCCAGCAGCTTAGATAATACAGGTGAATACTATGGCTACACCTTC. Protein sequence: CASSLDNTGEYYGYTF. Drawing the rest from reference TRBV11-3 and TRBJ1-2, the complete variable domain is EAGVVQSPRYKIIEKKQPVAFWCNPISGHNTLYWYLQNLGQGPELLIRYENEEAVDDSQLPKDRFSAERLKGVDSTLKIQPAELGDSAVYLCASSLDNTGEYYGYTFGSGTRLTVV.

The CDR3 nucleotides are TGTGCCAGCAGTTTATCGGAGGTAGCCAAAAACATTCAGTACTTC. Its translation: CASSLSEVAKNIQYF. The rearrangement links TRBV27 to TRBJ2-4; possible D gene TRBD2, 5 bases. The CDR3 has 15 residues. V was trimmed by 0 bases and J by 0 bases, leaving 6 bases between them. The germline V gene has CDR1 MNHEY and CDR2 SMNVEV (reference sequence).

The chain's CDR3 is CASSLYSGLLSTDTQYF. The DNA of the CDR3 is TGTGCCAGTAGTCTCTATTCGGGACTTCTTAGCACAGATACGCAGTATTTT. The rearrangement links TRBV19 to TRBJ2-3; a weak D match, TRBD2 (6 bases). Germline V gene data show CDR1 as LNHDA and CDR2 as SQIVND (reference sequence). Deletions cut 5 bases from V and 0 bases from J, with 18 bases between. The CDR3 length is 17 residues.

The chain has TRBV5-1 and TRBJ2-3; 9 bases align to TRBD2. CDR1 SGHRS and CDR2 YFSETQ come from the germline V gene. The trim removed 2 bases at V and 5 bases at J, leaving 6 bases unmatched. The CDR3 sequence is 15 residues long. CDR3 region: CASSLVAGEGDTQYF. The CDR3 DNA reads TGCGCCAGCAGCTTAGTAGCGGGAGAGGGAGATACGCAGTATTTT.

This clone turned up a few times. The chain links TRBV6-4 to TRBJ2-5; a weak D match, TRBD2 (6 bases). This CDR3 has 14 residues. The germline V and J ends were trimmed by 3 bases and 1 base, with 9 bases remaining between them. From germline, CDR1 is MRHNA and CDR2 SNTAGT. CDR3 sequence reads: CASSENGGQETQYF. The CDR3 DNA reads TGTGCCAGCAGTGAGAACGGGGGCCAAGAGACCCAGTACTTC.

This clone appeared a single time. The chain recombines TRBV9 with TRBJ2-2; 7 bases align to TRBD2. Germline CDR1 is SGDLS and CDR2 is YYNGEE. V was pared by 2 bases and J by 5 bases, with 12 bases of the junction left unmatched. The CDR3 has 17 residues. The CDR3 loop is CASSVGRGRRDTGELFF. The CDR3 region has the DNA TGTGCCAGCAGCGTGGGGAGGGGCAGGAGGGATACCGGGGAGCTGTTTTTT.

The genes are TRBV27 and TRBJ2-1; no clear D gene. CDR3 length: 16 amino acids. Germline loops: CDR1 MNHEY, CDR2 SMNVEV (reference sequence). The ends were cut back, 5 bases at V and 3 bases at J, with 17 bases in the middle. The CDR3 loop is CASSLRHKIGYNEQFF. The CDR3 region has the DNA TGTGCCAGCAGTCTCAGACACAAAATCGGCTACAATGAGCAGTTCTTC.

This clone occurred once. Written as DNA, the CDR3 is TGTGCCAGCAGCCCTTATACAGGATACAATGAGCAGTTCTTC. This gives the protein CASSPYTGYNEQFF. The chain employs TRBV5-4 and TRBJ2-1; TRBD1 might be the D (5 bases). This CDR3 spans 14 amino acids. Germline-derived CDR1 and CDR2 are SGHNT and YYREEE (reference sequence). Trimming left V 4 bases short and J 4 bases short, with 12 bases between.

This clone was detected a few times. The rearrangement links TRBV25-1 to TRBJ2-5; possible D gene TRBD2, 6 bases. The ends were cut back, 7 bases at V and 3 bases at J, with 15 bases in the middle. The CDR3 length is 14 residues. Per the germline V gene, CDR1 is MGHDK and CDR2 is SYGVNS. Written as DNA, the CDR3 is TGTGCCAGCACCCAAGGGTGGGGGGAAGAGACCCAGTACTTC. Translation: CASTQGWGEETQYF.

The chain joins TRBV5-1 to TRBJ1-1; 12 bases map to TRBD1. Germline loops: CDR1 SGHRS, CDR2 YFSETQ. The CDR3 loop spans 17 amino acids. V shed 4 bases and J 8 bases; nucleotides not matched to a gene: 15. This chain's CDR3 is CASSLMGTGGLGMEAFF. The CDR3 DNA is TGCGCCAGCAGCCTGATGGGGACAGGGGGCTTGGGGATGGAAGCTTTCTTT.

CDR3 protein: CASSEAQFWGLYEQYF. The CDR3 nucleotides read TGTGCCAGCAGTGAAGCGCAGTTTTGGGGGCTGTACGAGCAGTACTTC. The J gene is TRBJ2-7, the V gene TRBV6-1, with D maybe TRBD1 (6 bases). This CDR3 contains 16 residues. Germline lookup yields CDR1 MNHNS and CDR2 SASEGT. V lost 0 bases and J 4 bases, leaving 16 bases between the germline ends.

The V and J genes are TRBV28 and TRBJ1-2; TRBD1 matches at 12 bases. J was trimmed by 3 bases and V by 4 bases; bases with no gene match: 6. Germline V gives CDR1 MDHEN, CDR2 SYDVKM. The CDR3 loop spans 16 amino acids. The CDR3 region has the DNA TGTGCCAGCAGTTCCCCGGGACAGGGGGCAGACTATGGCTACACCTTC. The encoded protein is CASSSPGQGADYGYTF.

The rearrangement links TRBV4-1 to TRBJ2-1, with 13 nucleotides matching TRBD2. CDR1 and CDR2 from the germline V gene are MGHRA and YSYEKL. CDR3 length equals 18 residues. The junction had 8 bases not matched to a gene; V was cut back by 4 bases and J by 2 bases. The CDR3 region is CASSPGLAGADAYNEQFF. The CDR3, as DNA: TGCGCCAGCAGCCCAGGACTAGCGGGGGCCGACGCCTACAATGAGCAGTTCTTC.

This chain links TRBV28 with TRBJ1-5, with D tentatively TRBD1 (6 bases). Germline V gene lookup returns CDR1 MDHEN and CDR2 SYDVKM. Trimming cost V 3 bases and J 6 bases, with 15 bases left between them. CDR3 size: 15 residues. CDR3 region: CASSLSTGRGQPQHF. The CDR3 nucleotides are TGTGCCAGCAGTTTGAGTACAGGGAGAGGTCAGCCCCAGCATTTT.

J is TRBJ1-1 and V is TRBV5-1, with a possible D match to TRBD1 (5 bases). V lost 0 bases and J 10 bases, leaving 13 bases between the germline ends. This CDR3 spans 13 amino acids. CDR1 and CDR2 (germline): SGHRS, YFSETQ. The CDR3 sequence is CASSLDDGGRAFF. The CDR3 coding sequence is TGCGCCAGCAGCTTGGACGACGGGGGAAGAGCTTTCTTT.

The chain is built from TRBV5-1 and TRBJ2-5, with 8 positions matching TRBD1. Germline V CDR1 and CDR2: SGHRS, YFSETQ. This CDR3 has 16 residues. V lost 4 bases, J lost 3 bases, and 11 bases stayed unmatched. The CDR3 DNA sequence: TGCGCCAGCAGCGCGACAGGGGTGGGATTCGAAGAGACCCAGTACTTC. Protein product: CASSATGVGFEETQYF.

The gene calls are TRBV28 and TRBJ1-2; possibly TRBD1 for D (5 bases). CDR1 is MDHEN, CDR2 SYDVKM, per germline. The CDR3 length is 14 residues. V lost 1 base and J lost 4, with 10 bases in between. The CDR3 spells CASSLSGGTYGYTF. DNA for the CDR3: TGTGCCAGCAGTTTATCGGGGGGGACCTATGGCTACACCTTC.

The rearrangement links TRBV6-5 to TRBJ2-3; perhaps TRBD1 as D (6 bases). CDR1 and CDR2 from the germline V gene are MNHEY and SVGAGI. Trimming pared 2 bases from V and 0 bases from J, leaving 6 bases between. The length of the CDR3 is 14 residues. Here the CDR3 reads CASSYTGSTDTQYF. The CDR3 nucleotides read TGTGCCAGCAGTTACACAGGGAGCACAGATACGCAGTATTTT.

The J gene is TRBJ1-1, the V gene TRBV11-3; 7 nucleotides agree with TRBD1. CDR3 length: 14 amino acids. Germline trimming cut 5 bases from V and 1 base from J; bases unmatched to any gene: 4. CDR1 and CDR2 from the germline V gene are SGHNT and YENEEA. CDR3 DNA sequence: TGTGCCAGCAGCCCGGACAGGAAGAACACTGAAGCTTTCTTT. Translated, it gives CASSPDRKNTEAFF.

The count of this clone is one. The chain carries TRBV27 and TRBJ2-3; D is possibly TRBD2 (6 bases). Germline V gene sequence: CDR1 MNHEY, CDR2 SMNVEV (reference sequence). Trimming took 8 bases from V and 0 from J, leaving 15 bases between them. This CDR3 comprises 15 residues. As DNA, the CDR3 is TGTGCCAGCCTCCTTAGCGGTTATAGCACAGATACGCAGTATTTT. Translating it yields CASLLSGYSTDTQYF.

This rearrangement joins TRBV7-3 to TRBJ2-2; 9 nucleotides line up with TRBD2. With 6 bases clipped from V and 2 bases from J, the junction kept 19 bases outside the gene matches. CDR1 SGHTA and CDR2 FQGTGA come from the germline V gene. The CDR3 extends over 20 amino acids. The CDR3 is CASSNLSGSGRRPNTGELFF. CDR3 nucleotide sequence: TGTGCCAGCAGTAATCTCTCGGGTAGCGGGAGACGTCCAAACACCGGGGAGCTGTTTTTT.

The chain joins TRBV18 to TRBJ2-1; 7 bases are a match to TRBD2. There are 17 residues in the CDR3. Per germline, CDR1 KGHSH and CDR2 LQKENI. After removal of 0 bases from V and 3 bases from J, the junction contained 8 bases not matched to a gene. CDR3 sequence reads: CASSPPLADPLYNEQFF. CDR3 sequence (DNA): TGTGCCAGCTCACCACCGCTAGCGGATCCCCTCTACAATGAGCAGTTCTTC.

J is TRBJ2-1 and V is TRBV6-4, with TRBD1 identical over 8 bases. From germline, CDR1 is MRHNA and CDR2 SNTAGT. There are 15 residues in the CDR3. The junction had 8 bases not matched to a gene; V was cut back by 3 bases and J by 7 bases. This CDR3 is CASSDQGQGGNEQFF. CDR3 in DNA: TGTGCCAGCAGTGATCAAGGACAGGGAGGAAATGAGCAGTTCTTC.

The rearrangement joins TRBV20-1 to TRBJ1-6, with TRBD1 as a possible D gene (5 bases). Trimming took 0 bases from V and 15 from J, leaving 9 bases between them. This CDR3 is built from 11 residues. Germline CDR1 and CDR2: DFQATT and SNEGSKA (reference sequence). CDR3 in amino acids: CSARDLGGLHF. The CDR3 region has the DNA TGCAGTGCTAGAGATCTGGGGGGCCTCCACTTT.